The TCR beta chain under discussion was sequenced for a study of T cells after yellow fever vaccination. Study context: SMART-Seq v4 Ultra Low Input handled preparation of low-cell-number fractions. Study-level results: In FACS-sorted repertoires, abundant clonotypes from the bulk population could appear as contaminants. The booster response re-showed most primary clones: around 96% CD4, approximately 86% CD8.

Template switching by 5'RACE produced TCR cDNA, adding a universal primer site and UMIs. From the 5' RACE reads, TCRdb called clonotypes with MiXCR, one entry per CDR3 protein. There are 230,000 or so distinct CDR3 sequences in the sample; approximately 3.8% occur only once, and around a fifth lies in the top ten. In the case of this clonotype: Its antigen is undetermined.

This CDR3 region has 15 residues. Trimming left V 7 bases short and J 0 bases short, with 12 bases between. Material: PBMCs, obtained 15 days after the yellow fever booster vaccination. The chain couples TRBV12-3 or TRBV12-4 to TRBJ2-2; D is undetermined. The source is a man younger than 35 who received the YFV17D yellow fever vaccine. CDR3 loop: CASNVEYANTGELFF. The CDR3 coding sequence is TGTGCCAGCAATGTGGAGTACGCGAACACCGGGGAGCTGTTTTTT.